In this sample, the clone carrying this TCR beta chain turned up a few times. These data originate in a study of T cells after yellow fever vaccination. The CDR3 has 16 amino acids. V lost 3 bases and J 3 bases, leaving 16 bases between the germline ends. CDR1 is SGDLS, CDR2 YYNGEE, per germline. MiXCR was run by TCRdb on the 5' RACE reads, yielding one entry per CDR3 protein. Here the sample spans hundreds of thousands of distinct CDR3 sequences, about 12% being singletons. This chain joins TRBV9 and TRBJ2-1; D is tentatively TRBD1 or TRBD2 (5 bases each). The sample consisted of PBMCs, taken on the day of the yellow fever booster vaccination. This sequence was found in a man between 25 and 39 years old who received the YFV17D yellow fever vaccine. As DNA, the CDR3 is TGTGCCAGCAGCGGAGGACGGGACCCCAACTACAATGAGCAGTTCTTC. It encodes CASSGGRDPNYNEQFF.